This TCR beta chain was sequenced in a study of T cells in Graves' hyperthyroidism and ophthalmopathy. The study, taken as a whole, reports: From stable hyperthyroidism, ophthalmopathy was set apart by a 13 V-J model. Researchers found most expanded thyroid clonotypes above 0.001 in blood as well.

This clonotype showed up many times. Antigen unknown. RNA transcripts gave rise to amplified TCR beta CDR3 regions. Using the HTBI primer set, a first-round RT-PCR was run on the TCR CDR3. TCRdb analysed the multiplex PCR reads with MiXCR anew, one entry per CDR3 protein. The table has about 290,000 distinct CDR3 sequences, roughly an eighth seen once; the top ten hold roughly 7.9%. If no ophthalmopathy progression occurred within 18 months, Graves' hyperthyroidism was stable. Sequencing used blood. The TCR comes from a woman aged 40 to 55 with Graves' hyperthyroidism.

The CDR3 is CASSSGTGGAYNEQFF. The CDR3 nucleotides read TGCGCCAGCAGCTCCGGGACAGGGGGTGCTTACAATGAGCAGTTCTTC. The gene calls are TRBV5-1 and TRBJ2-1, with TRBD1 matching 11 bases. J lost 4 bases, V lost 3 bases, and 6 bases had no gene match. The CDR3 has 16 residues. CDR1 is SGHRS, CDR2 YFSETQ, per germline.